The 29 T cell receptor beta chains presented below share a single source sample, sequenced in a study of T cell repertoires in cytomegalovirus infection. TCRdb reprocessed the reads with MiXCR, giving one entry per CDR3 protein. The sample lists under 500,000 distinct CDR3 sequences; about 42% were seen once. These TCRs are of unknown antigen specificity. Specimen: cultured PBMCs, collected from culture after CMV antigen stimulation. These receptors were obtained from a human donor in good health (CMV status not recorded). Some clones in this sample may be carry-over from other donors' samples.

The chain uses TRBV18 and TRBJ2-1; D perhaps matches TRBD2 (5 bases). CDR1 and CDR2 from the germline V gene are KGHSH and LQKENI. V was cut by 6 bases and J by 3 bases, with 12 bases left in between. This CDR3 region has 14 residues. The CDR3 region is CASSTRGNYNEQFF. CDR3 bases: TGTGCCAGCTCTACAAGAGGGAACTACAATGAGCAGTTCTTC.

The rearrangement links TRBV12-3 or TRBV12-4 to TRBJ2-5, with a possible D match to TRBD2 (6 bases). Trimming took 4 bases from V and 5 from J, leaving 14 bases between them. The CDR3 length is 14 residues. CDR3 sequence reads: CASSSTGDGETQYF. The CDR3 region has the DNA TGTGCCAGCAGTTCCACGGGGGACGGGGAGACCCAGTACTTC.

V usage is TRBV6-2 or TRBV6-3 and J usage is TRBJ2-1; no clear D gene. CDR1 is MNHEY, CDR2 SVGEGT, per germline. The CDR3 loop spans 14 amino acids. V lost 4 bases and J 7 bases, leaving 14 bases between the germline ends. CDR3 DNA sequence: TGTGCCAGCAGTTCCAAGCCCCCTCTGAATGAGCAGTTCTTC. Protein sequence: CASSSKPPLNEQFF.

This clonotype was picked up a small number of times. This chain links TRBV7-9 with TRBJ2-5; tentatively, D is TRBD1 or TRBD2 (6 bases each). Trimming took off 8 bases at V and 4 bases at J, with 14 bases between the two ends. Germline V CDR1 and CDR2: SEHNR, FQNEAQ (reference sequence). The CDR3 contains 13 residues. Written as DNA, the CDR3 is TGTGCCAGCGGTCGGGGGCCCCTAGAGACCCAGTACTTC. It is translated as CASGRGPLETQYF. Drawing the rest from reference TRBV7-9 and TRBJ2-5, the complete variable domain is DTGVSQNPRHKITKRGQNVTFRCDPISEHNRLYWYRQTLGQGPEFLTYFQNEAQLEKSRLLSDRFSAERPKGSFSTLEIQRTEQGDSAMYLCASGRGPLETQYFGPGTRLLVL.

The chain links TRBV20-1 to TRBJ2-7; TRBD1 aligns across 11 bases. V shed 6 bases, J shed 4 bases, and the junction held 8 bases outside the gene matches. The CDR3 sequence is 14 residues long. Germline V gene data show CDR1 as DFQATT and CDR2 as SNEGSKA (reference sequence). CDR3 DNA sequence: TGCAGTGCGACCCGTGGGGACAGGGGGTACGAGCAGTACTTC. Amino acid sequence: CSATRGDRGYEQYF.

This clonotype has a handful of counts. The chain has TRBV7-2 and TRBJ1-1; D not resolved. The CDR3 extends over 13 amino acids. Trimming shortened V by 6 bases and J by 4 bases, and 12 bases separated the two germline ends. The V gene's germline CDR1 is SGHTA and CDR2 FQGNSA. The CDR3 loop reads CASRPTQTTEAFF. In DNA, the CDR3 is TGTGCCAGCAGGCCCACGCAGACCACTGAAGCTTTCTTT.

This rearrangement joins TRBV19 to TRBJ2-3, with D possibly matching TRBD2 (6 bases). This CDR3 contains 14 residues. V lost 7 bases, J lost 6 bases, and 17 bases lay in between. Germline assignment: CDR1 LNHDA and CDR2 SQIVND (reference sequence). The CDR3 sequence: CASKAGGVMDTQYF. CDR3 sequence (DNA): TGTGCCAGTAAGGCAGGCGGGGTCATGGATACGCAGTATTTT.

The rearrangement links TRBV6-6 to TRBJ2-4, with TRBD1 matching over 9 bases. V gave up 8 bases and J gave up 0 bases; unmatched junction bases: 14. This CDR3 has 18 amino acids. Germline CDR1 and CDR2: MNHNY and SVGAGI (reference sequence). As DNA, the CDR3 is TGTGCCAGCTATCTAGGGACAGGGTACTCTCTAGCCAAAAACATTCAGTACTTC. Translating it yields CASYLGTGYSLAKNIQYF.

This chain uses TRBV7-8 with TRBJ2-1; TRBD1 is a possible D gene (5 bases). Trimming took off 5 bases at V and 4 bases at J, with 18 bases between the two ends. The germline V gene encodes CDR1 SGHVS and CDR2 FQNEAQ. This CDR3 spans 16 amino acids. The CDR3 DNA is TGTGCCAGCAGCCCCCGTGACAGACTTTCTTACAATGAGCAGTTCTTC. Protein product: CASSPRDRLSYNEQFF.

This clonotype was observed a few times. V is TRBV10-3 and J is TRBJ2-3; D is possibly TRBD1 (6 bases). The CDR3 is 13 amino acids. Trimming removed 2 bases from V and 7 bases from J, with 10 bases in between. Germline V gene data show CDR1 as ENHRY and CDR2 as SYGVKD. In nucleotides, the CDR3 is TGTGCCATCAGTGAGGGACAGCAAAATACGCAGTATTTT. It translates to CAISEGQQNTQYF.

The V and J genes are TRBV6-1 and TRBJ1-1; D unresolved. Germline values: CDR1 MNHNS, CDR2 SASEGT. V was clipped by 7 bases and J by 3 bases, with 15 bases between them. The CDR3 runs to 14 residues. The CDR3 protein is CASTRGFEDTEAFF. In DNA form, the CDR3 reads TGTGCCAGCACCAGAGGGTTTGAGGACACTGAAGCTTTCTTT.

V is TRBV12-3 or TRBV12-4 and J is TRBJ2-3; D might be TRBD1 or TRBD2, each matching 6 bases. CDR3 length: 14 amino acids. V lost 5 bases to trimming and J lost 1 base, with 10 bases between them. The CDR3 DNA sequence: TGTGCCAGCAGTATGAGGGGGGGCACAGATACGCAGTATTTT. This encodes CASSMRGGTDTQYF.

The gene calls are TRBV14 and TRBJ2-1; the match to TRBD2 covers 7 bases. V was clipped by 2 bases and J by 2 bases; unmatched bases: 6. The CDR3 length is 16 residues. Germline CDR1 and CDR2: SGHDN and FVKESK. Here the CDR3 DNA reads TGTGCCAGCAGCCAATTGGGGGGGATCGCCTACAATGAGCAGTTCTTC. Translation gives CASSQLGGIAYNEQFF. Supplemented by reference TRBV14 and TRBJ2-1, the full variable domain reads EAGVTQFPSHSVIEKGQTVTLRCDPISGHDNLYWYRRVMGKEIKFLLHFVKESKQDESGMPNNRFLAERTGGTYSTLKVQPAELEDSGVYFCASSQLGGIAYNEQFFGPGTRLTVL.

The chain has TRBV4-3 and TRBJ2-7; TRBD2 agrees at 7 bases. The J segment lost 7 bases and the V segment lost 4 bases, leaving 10 bases of the junction unmatched. Germline CDR1 and CDR2: LGHNA and YSLEER. There are 14 residues in the CDR3. CDR3 coding DNA: TGCGCCAGCAGCCTCGGGGCGGGAGTCGGTGAGCAGTACTTC. This gives the protein CASSLGAGVGEQYF.

V and J are TRBV11-2 and TRBJ2-7, with 8 nucleotides matching TRBD1. This CDR3 comprises 15 residues. Trimming cost V 8 bases and J 1 base; bases outside gene matches: 10. The germline V gene encodes CDR1 SGHAT and CDR2 FQNNGV. The CDR3 bases are TGTGCCAGCCGCCGCGACAGGGGACGTTCCTACGAGCAGTACTTC. It codes for CASRRDRGRSYEQYF.

The chain uses TRBV20-1 and TRBJ2-1, with 10 bases matching TRBD2. Germline V gene data show CDR1 as DFQATT and CDR2 as SNEGSKA (reference sequence). The CDR3 contains 16 residues. The junction had 4 bases not matched to a gene; V was cut back by 2 bases and J by 0 bases. In DNA, the CDR3 is TGCAGTGCTAGATCACTAGCGGGGAGCTCCTACAATGAGCAGTTCTTC. It encodes CSARSLAGSSYNEQFF.

This clonotype was seen a few times. This chain connects TRBV7-2 to TRBJ2-7, with 8 bases that match TRBD2. Germline CDR1 SGHTA, CDR2 FQGNSA. V gave up 6 bases and J gave up 3 bases; unmatched junction bases: 10. The CDR3 runs to 15 residues. Written as DNA, the CDR3 is TGTGCCAGCAGATCAAGCGGGAGCCGACACTACGAGCAGTACTTC. It yields the protein CASRSSGSRHYEQYF.

This clonotype occurred a few times. The chain is built from TRBV7-2 and TRBJ2-2, with D tentatively TRBD1 or TRBD2 (6 bases each). V was trimmed by 1 base and J by 2 bases, leaving 11 bases between them. The CDR3 totals 16 residues. The germline V gene encodes CDR1 SGHTA and CDR2 FQGNSA. This chain's CDR3 is CASSLVGGLNTGELFF. The DNA of the CDR3 is TGTGCCAGCAGCTTAGTCGGGGGCCTAAACACCGGGGAGCTGTTTTTT.

A note on this clonotype: Relative to the germline gene, one junction end is altered; a read error may explain this. The CDR3 sequence: CASSQHGFSGNTIYF. The CDR3 DNA reads as TGTGCCAGCAGCCAACACGGGTTCTCTGGAAACACCATATATTTT. V usage is TRBV4-1 and J usage is TRBJ1-3, with D unclear. Germline CDR1 MGHRA, CDR2 YSYEKL. The length of the CDR3 is 15 residues.

The chain joins TRBV7-3 to TRBJ1-2; perhaps TRBD1 as D (5 bases). The CDR3 sequence is 15 residues long. Germline CDR1 reads SGHTA; CDR2 reads FQGTGA. Trimming removed 4 bases from V and 0 bases from J, with 12 bases in between. CDR3: CASSSRDGANYGYTF. The CDR3 DNA reads TGTGCCAGCAGCTCACGGGACGGGGCTAACTATGGCTACACCTTC.

The chain has TRBV19 and TRBJ1-3; 9 nucleotides agree with TRBD1. The CDR3 has 19 residues. Germline values: CDR1 LNHDA, CDR2 SQIVND (reference sequence). V was pared by 6 bases and J by 0 bases, with 15 bases of the junction left unmatched. The CDR3 reads CASRNPTRDRVHSGNTIYF. CDR3 coding DNA: TGTGCCAGTAGGAACCCGACCCGGGACAGGGTCCACTCTGGAAACACCATATATTTT.

This clonotype was counted a few times. V and J are TRBV10-3 and TRBJ2-7; 8 nucleotides agree with TRBD1. CDR1 is ENHRY and CDR2 is SYGVKD in the germline V gene. This CDR3 region has 12 residues. V was pared by 8 bases and J by 3 bases, with 3 bases of the junction left unmatched. Here the CDR3 reads CAIRTGNYEQYF. Here the CDR3 DNA reads TGTGCCATCCGGACAGGGAACTACGAGCAGTACTTC.

This clonotype was observed a handful of times. The chain has TRBV7-4 and TRBJ1-1; D unclear. Germline V gene sequence: CDR1 SGHVT, CDR2 SQSDAQ. The V and J ends lost 2 bases and 6 bases respectively, with 10 bases between them. CDR3 length: 13 residues. The chain's CDR3 is CASSLMASAEAFF. Here the CDR3 DNA reads TGTGCCAGCAGCTTAATGGCTAGCGCTGAAGCTTTCTTT.

J is TRBJ2-2 and V is TRBV6-6, with TRBD2 matching over 12 bases. The length of the CDR3 is 16 residues. Trimming removed 2 bases from V and 4 bases from J; junction bases left unmatched: 2. CDR1 is MNHNY and CDR2 is SVGAGI in the germline V gene (reference sequence). DNA for the CDR3: TGTGCCAGCAGTTACGGGACTAGCGGGTCCACCGGGGAGCTGTTTTTT. This encodes CASSYGTSGSTGELFF.

The chain couples TRBV11-3 to TRBJ2-2; D unclear. Trimming pared 4 bases from V and 4 bases from J, leaving 10 bases between. This CDR3 has 14 residues. Germline V gene sequence: CDR1 SGHNT, CDR2 YENEEA. In nucleotides, the CDR3 is TGTGCCAGCAGCTCCCATAGAGTCACCGGGGAGCTGTTTTTT. Residues: CASSSHRVTGELFF. The variable domain in full, completed from reference TRBV11-3 and TRBJ2-2, reads EAGVVQSPRYKIIEKKQPVAFWCNPISGHNTLYWYLQNLGQGPELLIRYENEEAVDDSQLPKDRFSAERLKGVDSTLKIQPAELGDSAVYLCASSSHRVTGELFFGEGSRLTVL.

The chain uses TRBV14 and TRBJ1-1; a possible D gene is TRBD1 (6 bases). V shed 0 bases and J shed 5 bases, with 19 bases lying between them. This CDR3 is 17 amino acids long. Germline-derived CDR1 and CDR2 are SGHDN and FVKESK. This CDR3 is CASSQDRLGGPWTEAFF. CDR3 coding DNA: TGTGCCAGCAGCCAAGATCGATTAGGGGGGCCGTGGACTGAAGCTTTCTTT.

The chain employs TRBV10-3 and TRBJ2-3; possibly TRBD1 for D (6 bases). V shed 7 bases and J shed 2 bases, with 16 bases lying between them. The CDR3 loop spans 15 amino acids. Germline lookup yields CDR1 ENHRY and CDR2 SYGVKD. The DNA of the CDR3 is TGTGCCATCACTGCCTCAGGGGCGTTCACAGATACGCAGTATTTT. Residues: CAITASGAFTDTQYF.

This clonotype was seen a few times. V and J are TRBV7-6 and TRBJ2-5; D possibly corresponds to TRBD2 (6 bases). Trimming pared 6 bases from V and 5 bases from J, leaving 16 bases between. Germline-derived CDR1 and CDR2 are SGHVS and FNYEAQ. This CDR3 has 14 amino acids. CDR3 sequence reads: CASSPSGPGETQYF. In DNA form, the CDR3 reads TGTGCCAGCAGTCCGAGCGGGCCCGGGGAGACCCAGTACTTC.

In this sample, this clonotype turned up many times. The chain joins TRBV7-2 to TRBJ2-4; D not resolved. The V and J ends lost 4 bases and 2 bases respectively, with 9 bases between them. This CDR3 has 14 residues. Germline values: CDR1 SGHTA, CDR2 FQGNSA. The CDR3 DNA reads TGTGCCAGCAGCTCCGGAGCAACCAAAAACATTCAGTACTTC. It is translated as CASSSGATKNIQYF. Drawing the rest from reference TRBV7-2 and TRBJ2-4, the complete variable domain is GAGVSQSPSNKVTEKGKDVELRCDPISGHTALYWYRQSLGQGLEFLIYFQGNSAPDKSGLPSDRFSAERTGGSVSTLTIQRTQQEDSAVYLCASSSGATKNIQYFGAGTRLSVL.